This is a list of T cell receptor beta chains from one sample in a study of blood T cell repertoires in COVID-19. TCRdb keeps only in-frame clones here, not all; method: immunoSEQ multiplex PCR. The repertoire holds roughly 14,000 clones, about nine tenths seen once, with roughly 5.4% in the top ten. The material sequenced was peripheral blood. The receptor set was obtained from a human donor in a cohort sampled during active COVID-19. Each CDR3 is given with its conserved first and last residue. The D gene is left open where the match is weak. Where a row states a size, it is once, few, many or the class of an expanded clone; other rows omit it.

abundance: -; v_gene: TRBV6-2/TRBV6-3; j_gene: TRBJ2-3; d_gene: TRBD2; CDR3nt: TGTGCCAGCAGTCCGGGACTAGCGGGTACGCAGTATTTT; CDR3aa: CASSPGLAGTQYF
abundance: -; v_gene: TRBV3-1/TRBV3-2; j_gene: TRBJ1-2; d_gene: -; CDR3nt: TGTGCCAGCAGCCTCGCCCGGGGGGCGGGAGGCTACACCTTC; CDR3aa: CASSLARGAGGYTF
abundance: -; v_gene: TRBV7-6; j_gene: TRBJ2-7; d_gene: TRBD1; CDR3nt: TGTGCCAGCAGCCTTTACGGACAGGGGCCCCAAGGGGGGGTCTACGAGCAGTACTTC; CDR3aa: CASSLYGQGPQGGVYEQYF
abundance: -; v_gene: TRBV9; j_gene: TRBJ2-1; d_gene: TRBD1; CDR3nt: TGTGCCAGCAGCGTAGGCGCCGGACAGGGGGATTACTTCTTC; CDR3aa: CASSVGAGQGDYFF
abundance: -; v_gene: TRBV6-5; j_gene: TRBJ1-5; d_gene: TRBD1; CDR3nt: TGTGCCAGCAGACCCACAGGGGTGCAGCCCCAGCATTTT; CDR3aa: CASRPTGVQPQHF
abundance: -; v_gene: TRBV6-2/TRBV6-3; j_gene: TRBJ2-1; d_gene: TRBD2; CDR3nt: TGTGCCAGCAGTTACTCTCTAGCGGGGTACAATGAGCAGTTCTTC; CDR3aa: CASSYSLAGYNEQFF
abundance: -; v_gene: TRBV5-1; j_gene: TRBJ2-2; d_gene: TRBD1; CDR3nt: TGCGCCAGCACCTCGGACAGGAGCACCGGGGAGCTGTTTTTT; CDR3aa: CASTSDRSTGELFF
abundance: -; v_gene: TRBV27; j_gene: TRBJ2-4; d_gene: TRBD1; CDR3nt: TGTGCCAGCAGTCCGGGGACAGGGGGCTTCATTCAGTACTTC; CDR3aa: CASSPGTGGFIQYF
abundance: -; v_gene: TRBV3-1/TRBV3-2; j_gene: TRBJ1-1; d_gene: TRBD1; CDR3nt: TGTGCCAGCAGACCAGGGGGCCTTCTTCCCAACACTGAAGCTTTCTTT; CDR3aa: CASRPGGLLPNTEAFF
abundance: -; v_gene: TRBV2; j_gene: TRBJ2-2; d_gene: TRBD2; CDR3nt: TGTGCCAGCAGTTCCGGGACTAGGAGCACCGGGGAGCTGTTTTTT; CDR3aa: CASSSGTRSTGELFF
abundance: -; v_gene: TRBV15; j_gene: TRBJ2-3; d_gene: -; CDR3nt: TGTGCCACCAGCAGAGATTACACTGGACAGCACACAGATACGCAGTATTTT; CDR3aa: CATSRDYTGQHTDTQYF
abundance: -; v_gene: TRBV7-6; j_gene: TRBJ2-3; d_gene: TRBD2; CDR3nt: TGTGCCAGCAGCCTTTGGACTAGCGGGGGAGGGAGAGATACGCAGTATTTT; CDR3aa: CASSLWTSGGGRDTQYF
abundance: once; v_gene: TRBV3-1/TRBV3-2; j_gene: TRBJ2-6; d_gene: TRBD1; CDR3nt: TGTGCCAGCAGCCTAGGGACAGGGAACTCTGGGGCCAACGTCCTGACTTTC; CDR3aa: CASSLGTGNSGANVLTF
abundance: -; v_gene: TRBV2; j_gene: TRBJ1-2; d_gene: -; CDR3nt: TGTGCCAGAGCCGACTGGGGGGGGTCTCACTATGGCTACACCTTC; CDR3aa: CARADWGGSHYGYTF
abundance: -; v_gene: TRBV9; j_gene: TRBJ2-7; d_gene: -; CDR3nt: TGTGCCAGCAGCCCGAACACATTCCCCTACGAGCAGTACTTC; CDR3aa: CASSPNTFPYEQYF
abundance: -; v_gene: TRBV6-7; j_gene: TRBJ2-5; d_gene: TRBD1; CDR3nt: TGTGCCAGTCCAGGCAGGGGGCACCAAGAGACCCAGTACTTC; CDR3aa: CASPGRGHQETQYF
abundance: -; v_gene: TRBV7-9; j_gene: TRBJ2-5; d_gene: TRBD1; CDR3nt: TGTGCCAGCAGCTTCGACAGGGGGCGAGAGACCCAGTACTTC; CDR3aa: CASSFDRGRETQYF
abundance: few; v_gene: TRBV7-9; j_gene: TRBJ2-5; d_gene: -; CDR3nt: TGTGCCGGGACTCCTGAGACCGGCGTTGGAGAGACCCAGTACTTC; CDR3aa: CAGTPETGVGETQYF
abundance: few; v_gene: TRBV29-1; j_gene: TRBJ2-7; d_gene: -; CDR3nt: TGCAGCCTTCTCCAGGGCCCAAACGAGCAGTACTTC; CDR3aa: CSLLQGPNEQYF
abundance: -; v_gene: TRBV10-3; j_gene: TRBJ1-1; d_gene: -; CDR3nt: TGTGCCATCAGTGCGATGGGACTCGCGAGAGCTTTCTTT; CDR3aa: CAISAMGLARAFF
abundance: -; v_gene: TRBV28; j_gene: TRBJ1-1; d_gene: TRBD1; CDR3nt: TGTGCCAGCAGTCAGCCCGGGACAGGGGGCCACAGATTGTACGGGGCTTTCTTT; CDR3aa: CASSQPGTGGHRLYGAFF
abundance: -; v_gene: TRBV7-9; j_gene: TRBJ1-2; d_gene: -; CDR3nt: TGTGCCAGCAGCTTAGGACCGGCAGGGCCAATCTATGGCTACACCTTC; CDR3aa: CASSLGPAGPIYGYTF
abundance: -; v_gene: TRBV7-2; j_gene: TRBJ2-2; d_gene: TRBD2; CDR3nt: TGTGCCAGCAGCCAAGATTCTAGCGGCACCGGGGAGCTGTTTTTT; CDR3aa: CASSQDSSGTGELFF
abundance: -; v_gene: TRBV28; j_gene: TRBJ2-7; d_gene: TRBD2; CDR3nt: TGTGCCAGCAGTACGTTCTCCCTAGCGGGAGGATCCCTCGAGCAGTACTTC; CDR3aa: CASSTFSLAGGSLEQYF
abundance: -; v_gene: TRBV2; j_gene: TRBJ2-3; d_gene: -; CDR3nt: TGTGCCAGCAGTGATTCGGGACATCATTCAGATACGCAGTATTTT; CDR3aa: CASSDSGHHSDTQYF
abundance: few; v_gene: TRBV11-2; j_gene: TRBJ2-7; d_gene: TRBD2; CDR3nt: TGTGCCAGCAGCTTCCCTCGGCGGGAGCTCTCCGAGCAGTACTTC; CDR3aa: CASSFPRRELSEQYF
abundance: -; v_gene: TRBV6-5; j_gene: TRBJ1-2; d_gene: TRBD1; CDR3nt: TGTGCCAGCAGTATAAAGACAGGGGCATCCTATGGCTACACCTTC; CDR3aa: CASSIKTGASYGYTF
abundance: -; v_gene: TRBV10-3; j_gene: TRBJ2-5; d_gene: -; CDR3nt: TGTGCCATCAGTGAGTCGATAGGGACTCACCAAGAGACCCAGTACTTC; CDR3aa: CAISESIGTHQETQYF
abundance: -; v_gene: TRBV4-3; j_gene: TRBJ1-2; d_gene: -; CDR3nt: TGCGCCAGCAGCCAAGGGGAGGGCGCCTATGGCTACACCTTC; CDR3aa: CASSQGEGAYGYTF
abundance: -; v_gene: TRBV24-1; j_gene: TRBJ1-5; d_gene: TRBD1; CDR3nt: TGTGCCACCAGTGACGGTCCGGACAGGGCCCAGCATTTT; CDR3aa: CATSDGPDRAQHF
abundance: few; v_gene: TRBV12-3/TRBV12-4; j_gene: TRBJ1-1; d_gene: -; CDR3nt: TGTGCCAGCAACTCGGAGAGCACTGAAGCTTTCTTT; CDR3aa: CASNSESTEAFF
abundance: -; v_gene: TRBV5-6; j_gene: TRBJ2-7; d_gene: TRBD2; CDR3nt: TGTGCCAGCAGCTCCCGATCTAGCGGGACCACAAAACACTCCTACGAGCAGTACTTC; CDR3aa: CASSSRSSGTTKHSYEQYF
abundance: -; v_gene: TRBV19; j_gene: TRBJ2-3; d_gene: -; CDR3nt: TGTGCCAGTAGTATAGCGTTATTTGATACGCAGTATTTT; CDR3aa: CASSIALFDTQYF
abundance: -; v_gene: TRBV19; j_gene: TRBJ2-3; d_gene: -; CDR3nt: TGTGCCAGTAGTATAGGGCGCACAGATACGCAGTATTTT; CDR3aa: CASSIGRTDTQYF
abundance: -; v_gene: TRBV21-1; j_gene: TRBJ2-4; d_gene: -; CDR3nt: TGTGCCAGCAGCAAATCTTGTGGGGAGCATCGGTACTTC; CDR3aa: CASSKSCGEHRYF
abundance: -; v_gene: TRBV6-6; j_gene: TRBJ2-1; d_gene: TRBD2; CDR3nt: TGTGCCAGCAGTTTTGGGACTAGCGTATACAATGAGCAGTTCTTC; CDR3aa: CASSFGTSVYNEQFF
abundance: -; v_gene: TRBV7-2; j_gene: TRBJ2-3; d_gene: -; CDR3nt: TGTGCCAGCAGCTTGTTCGGGATGTCCACAGATACGCAGTATTTT; CDR3aa: CASSLFGMSTDTQYF
abundance: once; v_gene: TRBV6-1; j_gene: TRBJ2-7; d_gene: TRBD1; CDR3nt: TGTGCCAGCAGTGAGGTGGGACAGGGTAATTACGAGCAGTACTTC; CDR3aa: CASSEVGQGNYEQYF
abundance: -; v_gene: TRBV28; j_gene: TRBJ1-4; d_gene: TRBD1; CDR3nt: TGTGCCAGCAGTTTGTCCAGGGGGGCAACTAATGAAAAACTGTTTTTT; CDR3aa: CASSLSRGATNEKLFF
abundance: -; v_gene: TRBV10-3; j_gene: TRBJ2-1; d_gene: -; CDR3nt: TGTGCCACCGGGGGTGGGACTGCAGCCTACAATGAGCAGTTCTTC; CDR3aa: CATGGGTAAYNEQFF
abundance: -; v_gene: TRBV7-8; j_gene: TRBJ1-6; d_gene: -; CDR3nt: TGTGCCAGCAGCCCAGACAGTTCTAATTCACCCCTCCACTTT; CDR3aa: CASSPDSSNSPLHF
abundance: -; v_gene: TRBV18; j_gene: TRBJ2-5; d_gene: TRBD1; CDR3nt: TGTGCCAGCTCACCACAGGGACAGGCATCCTCTGGGGCCCAGTACTTC; CDR3aa: CASSPQGQASSGAQYF
abundance: -; v_gene: TRBV7-2; j_gene: TRBJ1-2; d_gene: TRBD1; CDR3nt: TGTGCCAGCAGCTGGGGACAGGGGGACTATGGCTACACCTTC; CDR3aa: CASSWGQGDYGYTF
abundance: -; v_gene: TRBV27; j_gene: TRBJ1-1; d_gene: -; CDR3nt: TGTGCCAGCAGTCCAAAGCAGGGCTCATTGAACACTGAAGCTTTCTTT; CDR3aa: CASSPKQGSLNTEAFF
abundance: -; v_gene: TRBV5-6; j_gene: TRBJ2-1; d_gene: -; CDR3nt: TGTGCCAGCAGCTTGAATATAAATGAGCAGTTCTTC; CDR3aa: CASSLNINEQFF